The sequence of this T cell receptor beta chain was determined in a study of monozygotic twins with inflammatory bowel disease. The germline CDR1 and CDR2 sequences are GTSNPN and SVGIG (reference sequence). This CDR3 spans 16 amino acids. Note on this clonotype: Its specificity is unknown.

Used for each TCR library was 3500 ng of total RNA. The UMIs carried a 6-nucleotide sample barcode, and they were added by template switching. With the 5' RACE reads reprocessed, TCRdb shows one record per CDR3 protein and no DNA. The sample has under 350,000 distinct CDR3 sequences. Study-level findings and limits: Healthy co-twins exceeded IBD patients in TCRbeta diversity as measured by inverse Simpson. There was no support for any single strong signal or clonotype associated with IBD.

The sequenced sample consisted of blood. The TCR originated in a human donor with ulcerative colitis or Crohn's disease, or a healthy co-twin of an affected twin (not recorded which). This chain joins TRBV30 and TRBJ1-1. This chain's CDR3 is CAWTRKQGKGFTEAFF.